This TCR beta chain was found in a study of T cells after yellow fever vaccination. Conversion of TCR transcripts into cDNA relied on 5'RACE template switching, which added a universal primer site and UMIs. TCRdb reprocessed the 5' RACE reads with MiXCR, giving one entry per CDR3 protein. The data show some 350,000 distinct CDR3 sequences, with 3% to 4.5% seen just once and 24% held by the top ten. This clonotype was counted a few times. The sequence came from a man aged 18 to 30 who received the YFV17D yellow fever vaccine. The input for sequencing was PBMCs, taken 5 days after the yellow fever booster vaccination.

Here the CDR3 reads CASTDSLNEKLFF. In nucleotides, the CDR3 is TGTGCCAGCACAGACAGTCTTAATGAAAAACTGTTTTTT. This rearrangement joins TRBV7-9 to TRBJ1-4; D is possibly TRBD1 (5 bases). The CDR3 consists of 13 residues. Trimming cost V 7 bases and J 4 bases, with 10 bases left between them. Germline CDR1 SEHNR, CDR2 FQNEAQ (reference sequence).